This T cell receptor beta chain was profiled in a study of spatial heterogeneity in lung cancer. V was clipped by 1 base and J by 6 bases, with 10 bases between them. The CDR3 consists of 13 residues. From germline, CDR1 is SGHRS and CDR2 YFSETQ. This clonotype was seen ten or more times. As to time point: blood at routine non-recurrence follow-up after resection. Sequencing was performed on whole RNA extracted from tumor and nontumor lung tissue, or from frozen PBMC, and the material was left unsorted. TCRdb itself ran the 5' RACE reads through MiXCR, one entry per CDR3 protein. The top ten hold about 9% of the sample, which has about 36,000 distinct CDR3 sequences, just over 7.5% seen once.

The gene calls are TRBV5-1 and TRBJ1-2, with D hard to call. This clonotype was sampled from a male donor with early-stage non-small cell lung cancer. Material: PBMCs, obtained at follow-up. CDR3 in DNA: TGCGCCAGCAGCTTGTCCTCAAAAGATGGCTACACCTTC. Residues: CASSLSSKDGYTF.